Listed here are 3 T cell receptor beta chains from one sample, sequenced in a study of T cells after yellow fever vaccination. TCRdb re-called the 5' RACE reads with MiXCR, one entry per CDR3 protein. Found here are about 96,000 distinct CDR3 sequences, about 8.2% of them singletons; the top ten hold over 15%. The sequenced sample was CD8+ T cells not binding an NS4B(214-222) dextramer, sorted from PBMCs, obtained around 15 days after the first yellow fever vaccination. These receptors were collected from a man aged 18 to 29 who received the YFV17D yellow fever vaccine.

J is TRBJ2-3 and V is TRBV5-4; D not certain. V was clipped by 4 bases and J by 1 base, with 10 bases between them. The CDR3 runs 14 residues. Per germline, CDR1 SGHNT and CDR2 YYREEE (reference sequence). In nucleotides, the CDR3 is TGTGCCAGCAGCCCTCATTGGGGCACAGATACGCAGTATTTT. Protein sequence: CASSPHWGTDTQYF.

This clonotype has more than one count but fewer than ten. The CDR3 loop is CASSQEGRVGYTF. CDR3 DNA sequence: TGTGCCAGCAGCCAAGAGGGGAGGGTCGGCTACACCTTC. This sequence joins TRBV4-2 and TRBJ1-2; no definite D call. The V end was cut by 0 bases, the J end by 8 bases, with 10 bases between. The CDR3 has 13 amino acids. The germline V gene encodes CDR1 LGHNA and CDR2 YNFKEQ.

This clonotype was seen more than once but under ten times. The chain links TRBV14 to TRBJ2-1, with a possible D match to TRBD2 (6 bases). Germline V gene data show CDR1 as SGHDN and CDR2 as FVKESK. The CDR3 extends over 15 amino acids. The V end was cut by 1 base, the J end by 9 bases, with 16 bases between. CDR3 nucleotide sequence: TGTGCCAGCAGCCAAGCCCTAGCGTGGGAGAGTGAGCAGTTCTTC. Translating gives CASSQALAWESEQFF.